This paragraph covers one T cell receptor (beta chain) sequence. The data are from a study of blood T cell repertoires in COVID-19. Germline assignment: CDR1 SGHRS and CDR2 YFSETQ. Trimming removed 0 bases at V and 5 bases at J, with 9 bases between. This CDR3 is 13 amino acids long. TCRdb's table, derived via immunoSEQ multiplex PCR, lists solely in-frame clones and lacks some. The table has about 270,000 clones, 80% to 90% seen once. This sequence originates from an elderly man with acute or convalescent COVID-19. This chain links TRBV5-1 with TRBJ2-7; D gene uncertain. The sequencing input was peripheral blood. CDR3 residues: CASSLGQLNEQYF. The CDR3 region has the DNA TGCGCCAGCAGCTTGGGACAACTTAACGAGCAGTACTTC.